The T cell receptor (beta chain) described here comes from a study of T cells in localized non-small cell lung cancer. Measured with immunoSEQ multiplex PCR; TCRdb has only the in-frame clones, and not every one. This sample has roughly 34,000 clones; around 86% occur once, and the top ten carry 4% to 5%. Germline V gene lookup returns CDR1 LGHNA and CDR2 YNFKEQ. V was clipped by 3 bases and J by 6 bases; unmatched bases: 9. This CDR3 has 16 residues. The V and J genes are TRBV4-2 and TRBJ1-2; 11 nucleotides align to TRBD1. The source material was peripheral blood, sampled before any cancer treatment. The origin of this receptor is a male donor aged 60 or over with stage III lung adenocarcinoma. This chain's CDR3 is CASSHPGTGGEDGYTF. The CDR3, as DNA: TGTGCCAGCAGCCATCCCGGGACAGGGGGTGAGGATGGCTACACCTTC.